This TCR beta chain comes out of a study of CD8+ T cells in alopecia areata. Germline assignment: CDR1 ENHRY and CDR2 SYGVKD. V lost 10 bases and J lost 4, with 17 bases in between. The CDR3 is made up of 13 amino acids. RNA was extracted and reverse transcribed into cDNA as the sequencing template. The method was immunoSEQ multiplex PCR; TCRdb's version includes in-frame clones alone and lacks a portion of them. The data show some 80,000 clones, approximately 66% seen once. The treatment: oral pan-JAK inhibitor, 5-10 mg twice daily. The sequence came from a human donor with alopecia areata. The chain couples TRBV10-3 to TRBJ2-7; D might be TRBD1 or TRBD2, each matching 5 bases. The starting material was CD8+ T cells sorted from blood, obtained at week 24, from a patient treated with tofacitinib. CDR3 sequence reads: CATSGTSSYEQYF. CDR3 nucleotides: TGTGCCACGTCCGGGACGTCATCGTACGAGCAGTACTTC.